The next 15 T cell receptor beta chains were all read from a single sample in a study of T cells expressing NK-cell markers (dated by TCRdb to 2019 to 2021). Library construction relied on 5' RACE. Sequenced on an Illumina HiSeq 2000. The reads were reprocessed in TCRdb, with one entry per CDR3 protein sequence and no accompanying DNA. This sample's table has entries for around 550,000 distinct CDR3 sequences. In total, the top ten clones hold about 3.6% of the sample. Sequenced sample: blood T cells: a sorted CD56 or NKG2C T cell subset, CD4+ or CD8+ T cells, or bulk PBMC T cells (not recorded which). Every receptor here comes from a young man in good health. Donor details come from another sample of the same person, matched by shared clones.

This chain joins TRBV7-9 and TRBJ1-2; the D gene TCRdb calls, TRBD1, cannot be checked with no DNA. CDR1 SEHNR and CDR2 FQNEAQ come from the germline V gene (reference sequence). CDR3 size: 14 residues. The CDR3 reads CASSLGGTDNGYTF.

The chain joins TRBV7-2 to TRBJ1-6; TCRdb selects TRBD1, and the lack of DNA leaves this call unchecked. The CDR3 has 13 amino acids. Germline loops: CDR1 SGHTA, CDR2 FQGNSA. The CDR3 here is CASSSRRNSPLHF.

This chain uses TRBV25-1 with TRBJ1-1. This CDR3 comprises 14 residues. Germline CDR1 reads MGHDK; CDR2 reads SYGVNS. The CDR3 spells CASSLTDPNTEAFF.

The rearrangement uses TRBV7-2 and TRBJ2-5; the D call of TRBD2 rests on TCRdb alone, since no DNA is present to check it. The CDR3 sequence is 15 residues long. Germline lookup yields CDR1 SGHTA and CDR2 FQGNSA. The CDR3 protein is CASSALAVTQETQYF.

The chain combines TRBV12-3 or TRBV12-4 with TRBJ1-2; TCRdb indicates TRBD1, and absent DNA this call remains unverified. CDR3 length: 15 residues. Here the CDR3 reads CASSPPGQGRNGYTF.

V and J are TRBV4-1 and TRBJ2-5; TCRdb proposes TRBD1, but this gene call is untestable without DNA. The germline gives CDR1 MGHRA, CDR2 YSYEKL. The length of the CDR3 is 16 residues. The CDR3 loop reads CASSRISGTNQETQYF.

V and J are TRBV12-3 or TRBV12-4 and TRBJ1-2. This CDR3 spans 13 amino acids. CDR3: CASSFRGVYGYTF.

The chain combines TRBV5-6 with TRBJ2-1; TCRdb gives TRBD2 as the D gene, but with no DNA this cannot be confirmed. CDR3 size: 18 residues. Per the germline V gene, CDR1 is SGHDT and CDR2 is YYEEEE. CDR3 sequence: CASSWRGSSGRASNEQFF. The full variable domain, its missing parts supplied by reference TRBV5-6 and TRBJ2-1, is DAGVTQSPTHLIKTRGQQVTLRCSPKSGHDTVSWYQQALGQGPQFIFQYYEEEERQRGNFPDRFSGHQFPNYSSELNVNALLLGDSALYLCASSWRGSSGRASNEQFFGPGTRLTVL.

CDR3 sequence reads: CSAITSGTDNEQFF. The chain joins TRBV20-1 to TRBJ2-1; the TCRdb call, TRBD2, lacks DNA for checking. The CDR3 is made up of 14 amino acids. From germline, CDR1 is DFQATT and CDR2 SNEGSKA (reference sequence).

The rearrangement joins TRBV20-1 to TRBJ2-7; TCRdb's D gene call, TRBD1, goes unchecked for lack of DNA. Germline V gene sequence: CDR1 DFQATT, CDR2 SNEGSKA (reference sequence). The length of the CDR3 is 14 residues. The CDR3 protein is CSAREGRGAYEQYF.

This chain links TRBV18 with TRBJ2-5. This CDR3 has 14 amino acids. Germline CDR1 KGHSH, CDR2 LQKENI. Here the CDR3 reads CASSPNPGTGDPYF.

The V gene is TRBV7-9, the J gene TRBJ2-5; absent DNA, TCRdb's TRBD2 call cannot be checked. Germline V gene sequence: CDR1 SEHNR, CDR2 FQNEAQ (reference sequence). The CDR3 has 14 residues. CDR3 residues: CASSLGGVKETQYF.

The V gene is TRBV5-1, the J gene TRBJ1-1; TCRdb names TRBD1, which stays unverified in the absence of DNA. Germline V lookup: CDR1 SGHRS, CDR2 YFSETQ. This CDR3 contains 15 residues. CDR3 region: CASSLADSLNTEAFF.

The rearrangement links TRBV5-5 to TRBJ2-3; TCRdb outputs TRBD1, but without DNA this stays unchecked. Germline V lookup: CDR1 SGHKS, CDR2 YYEKEE (reference sequence). This CDR3 is built from 15 residues. This CDR3 reads CASSLVSRGTDTQYF.

The V and J genes are TRBV2 and TRBJ2-1; TCRdb calls TRBD1, which cannot be checked without DNA. Looked up from germline, CDR1 is SNHLY and CDR2 is FYNNEI. The CDR3 extends over 16 amino acids. The CDR3 sequence is CASSEPGDRVVNEQFF.